Below, 4 T cell receptor beta chains from the same sample are listed, as sequenced in a study of post-analysis software for immune sequencing data. Unique molecular identifiers tagged the TCR beta cDNA libraries. TCRdb called the PCR reads again in MiXCR, with one record for every CDR3 protein. The sample carries 150,000 to 200,000 distinct CDR3 sequences, roughly 34% recorded once. This specimen was blood, taken after autologous hematopoietic stem cell transplantation. These receptors all come from a girl between 10 and 17 years old with multiple sclerosis.

This clonotype was picked up a small number of times. CDR3 region: CASSVTDTSPLHF. CDR3 DNA sequence: TGTGCCAGCAGCGTCACGGATACTTCACCCCTCCACTTT. The chain combines TRBV9 with TRBJ1-6; D is unclear. The CDR3 is 13 residues long. CDR1 and CDR2 from the germline V gene are SGDLS and YYNGEE. With 2 bases removed from V and 9 bases from J, the gap between germline ends came to 9 bases.

In regard to this clonotype: This clone may be a read error of a much larger clone one base away. The chain has TRBV11-2 and TRBJ2-1; 7 bases align to TRBD2. There are 15 residues in the CDR3. From germline, CDR1 is SGHAT and CDR2 FQNNGV. The trim removed 5 bases at V and 3 bases at J, leaving 7 bases unmatched. The CDR3 loop reads CASSKLSGGYNEQFF. The CDR3 bases are TGTGCCAGCAGCAAGTTGTCGGGGGGCTACAATGAGCAGTTCTTC.

This chain connects TRBV6-5 to TRBJ1-2; D not resolved. The CDR3 runs 14 residues. Looked up from germline, CDR1 is MNHEY and CDR2 is SVGAGI. Trimming cost V 2 bases and J 5 bases, with 12 bases left between them. CDR3: CASSYANRNYGYTF. The DNA of the CDR3 is TGTGCCAGCAGTTACGCAAACAGAAATTATGGCTACACCTTC.

This chain uses TRBV29-1 with TRBJ2-1, with D tentatively TRBD2 (6 bases). V dropped 4 bases and J dropped 5 bases, with 15 bases sitting between them. CDR3 length: 14 residues. The germline V gene encodes CDR1 SQVTM and CDR2 ANQGSEA. The chain's CDR3 is CSVAMSGLNNEQFF. CDR3 sequence (DNA): TGCAGCGTTGCCATGAGCGGGCTTAACAATGAGCAGTTCTTC.